The rows below give T cell receptor beta chains drawn from one sample of a study of CD8 T cells in Susac syndrome. Each CDR3 protein gets one entry after TCRdb re-called the immunoSEQ multiplex PCR reads with MiXCR. The table records around 99,000 distinct CDR3 sequences, 90% to 96% of them present only once. The sequenced material came from CD4+ T cells from PBMCs. Receptors originate from a human donor in good health. Both conserved end residues are part of each CDR3. Each record gives: clone size, J gene, V gene, D gene, CDR3 DNA, CDR3 protein. D genes are given only for firm matches. Not all rows give a size; the values are once, few, many and, for expanded clones, a class.

clone size: few
J gene: TRBJ1-1
V gene: TRBV20-1
D gene: -
CDR3 DNA: TGCAGTGCTAGTGACAGACAAAACACTGAAGCTTTCTTT
CDR3 protein: CSASDRQNTEAFF

clone size: -
J gene: TRBJ2-7
V gene: TRBV2
D gene: TRBD1
CDR3 DNA: TGTGCCAGCAGTGACGTACAGGGGGCATCCTACGAGCAGTACTTC
CDR3 protein: CASSDVQGASYEQYF

clone size: -
J gene: TRBJ2-7
V gene: TRBV30
D gene: -
CDR3 DNA: TGTGCCTGGACCCTAGAATACGAGCAGTACTTC
CDR3 protein: CAWTLEYEQYF

clone size: -
J gene: TRBJ2-7
V gene: TRBV19
D gene: TRBD2
CDR3 DNA: TGTGCCAGTAGTATCCCGGGAGGCCACTACGAGCAGTACTTC
CDR3 protein: CASSIPGGHYEQYF

clone size: -
J gene: TRBJ2-4
V gene: TRBV2
D gene: -
CDR3 DNA: TGTGCCAGCAGTGAAAGGGGGGCTAGCGGTTTAGCCAAAAACATTCAGTACTTC
CDR3 protein: CASSERGASGLAKNIQYF

clone size: -
J gene: TRBJ2-7
V gene: TRBV29-1
D gene: -
CDR3 DNA: TGCAGCGTTGATGGGGGCCCTAACGAGCAGTACTTC
CDR3 protein: CSVDGGPNEQYF

clone size: -
J gene: TRBJ2-7
V gene: TRBV20-1
D gene: TRBD1
CDR3 DNA: TGCAGTGCTCGCCCTACAGGGGGCCCCTACGAGCAGTACTTC
CDR3 protein: CSARPTGGPYEQYF

clone size: once
J gene: TRBJ2-7
V gene: TRBV29-1
D gene: -
CDR3 DNA: TGCAGCGCTGCGAACTTGGGGTACGAGCAGTACTTC
CDR3 protein: CSAANLGYEQYF

clone size: -
J gene: TRBJ2-7
V gene: TRBV7-9
D gene: -
CDR3 DNA: TGTGCCAGCAGCTACAAGGCCGGCGGCCTATCCTACGAGCAGTACTTC
CDR3 protein: CASSYKAGGLSYEQYF

clone size: -
J gene: TRBJ1-5
V gene: TRBV30
D gene: -
CDR3 DNA: TGTGCCTGGAGTGTTTCCGGGAGCAATCAGCCCCAGCATTTT
CDR3 protein: CAWSVSGSNQPQHF

clone size: -
J gene: TRBJ1-1
V gene: TRBV6-6
D gene: -
CDR3 DNA: TGTGCCAGCAGTTACGGGCAGCAAAACACTGAAGCTTTCTTT
CDR3 protein: CASSYGQQNTEAFF

clone size: -
J gene: TRBJ2-7
V gene: TRBV28
D gene: -
CDR3 DNA: TGTGCCAGCAGGTTCAACTACGAGCAGTACTTC
CDR3 protein: CASRFNYEQYF

clone size: -
J gene: TRBJ2-1
V gene: TRBV13
D gene: TRBD2
CDR3 DNA: TGTGCCAGCAGCTTACGGAGCGGGGGGCCTGGGGATGAGCAGTTCTTC
CDR3 protein: CASSLRSGGPGDEQFF

clone size: few
J gene: TRBJ2-7
V gene: TRBV3-1
D gene: -
CDR3 DNA: TGTGCCAGCAGCCAGGGGCTGAACGAGCAGTACTTC
CDR3 protein: CASSQGLNEQYF

clone size: -
J gene: TRBJ2-3
V gene: TRBV11-2
D gene: -
CDR3 DNA: TGTGCCAGCAGCGATTGGGGGTTTTCAGATACGCAGTATTTT
CDR3 protein: CASSDWGFSDTQYF

clone size: -
J gene: TRBJ2-7
V gene: TRBV6-6
D gene: TRBD1
CDR3 DNA: TGTGCCAGCAGCGGACAGGGAGGCCACGAGCAGTACTTC
CDR3 protein: CASSGQGGHEQYF

clone size: -
J gene: TRBJ1-2
V gene: TRBV4-2
D gene: -
CDR3 DNA: TGTGCCAGCAGCCAAGATCCCGGGGCCGACTATGGCTACACCTTC
CDR3 protein: CASSQDPGADYGYTF

clone size: -
J gene: TRBJ2-3
V gene: TRBV18
D gene: TRBD1
CDR3 DNA: TGTGCCAGCTCCAGGACAGGGCCCCCCGCAGATACGCAGTATTTT
CDR3 protein: CASSRTGPPADTQYF

clone size: -
J gene: TRBJ2-1
V gene: TRBV18
D gene: TRBD2
CDR3 DNA: TGTGCCAGCTCACCCCGGGCCGGGACTAGCGGTTACGGTGAGCAGTTCTTC
CDR3 protein: CASSPRAGTSGYGEQFF

clone size: -
J gene: TRBJ1-4
V gene: TRBV7-9
D gene: -
CDR3 DNA: TGTGCCAGCAGCTCGGCCGCCTCCCGCGCTGAAAAACTGTTTTTT
CDR3 protein: CASSSAASRAEKLFF

clone size: -
J gene: TRBJ1-2
V gene: TRBV3-1
D gene: -
CDR3 DNA: TGTGCCAGCAGCCAAGATGGTCCAAACTATGGCTACACCTTC
CDR3 protein: CASSQDGPNYGYTF

clone size: -
J gene: TRBJ2-5
V gene: TRBV5-4
D gene: TRBD2
CDR3 DNA: TGTGCCAGCAGACCCGGGACTAGCGGGAGTGAGACCCAGTACTTC
CDR3 protein: CASRPGTSGSETQYF

clone size: -
J gene: TRBJ1-2
V gene: TRBV7-3
D gene: -
CDR3 DNA: TGTGCCAGCAGCTTAGGAGCAGGGGCGGGATATGGCTACACCTTC
CDR3 protein: CASSLGAGAGYGYTF

clone size: -
J gene: TRBJ1-5
V gene: TRBV15
D gene: -
CDR3 DNA: TGTGCCACCAGCACGAGGGGAGGTACCCAGCCCCAGCATTTT
CDR3 protein: CATSTRGGTQPQHF

clone size: -
J gene: TRBJ2-5
V gene: TRBV5-4
D gene: TRBD2
CDR3 DNA: TGTGCCAGCAGGAGAGCGGGAGGGCCGCGGGAGACCCAGTACTTC
CDR3 protein: CASRRAGGPRETQYF

clone size: -
J gene: TRBJ2-7
V gene: TRBV29-1
D gene: TRBD2
CDR3 DNA: TGCAGCGTTGGAGCGGGAGGAAGCTCCTACGAGCAGTACTTC
CDR3 protein: CSVGAGGSSYEQYF

clone size: -
J gene: TRBJ1-2
V gene: TRBV9
D gene: -
CDR3 DNA: TGTGCCAGCAGCGTAGATGTGGCATCGGACTATGGCTACACCTTC
CDR3 protein: CASSVDVASDYGYTF

clone size: once
J gene: TRBJ1-1
V gene: TRBV6-1
D gene: -
CDR3 DNA: TGTGCCAGCAGTGAAAGGATAACCCGACGGAACACTGAAGCTTTCTTT
CDR3 protein: CASSERITRRNTEAFF

clone size: few
J gene: TRBJ2-7
V gene: TRBV9
D gene: TRBD1
CDR3 DNA: TGTGCCAGCAGCGTTGACAGGGCCGAGCAGTACTTC
CDR3 protein: CASSVDRAEQYF

clone size: -
J gene: TRBJ2-6
V gene: TRBV3-1
D gene: -
CDR3 DNA: TGTGCCAGCAGCCAATCACCCCTTAACGTCCTGACTTTC
CDR3 protein: CASSQSPLNVLTF

clone size: once
J gene: TRBJ2-1
V gene: TRBV30
D gene: -
CDR3 DNA: TGTGCCTGGAGTTTAGGGGGACGACACAATGAGCAGTTCTTC
CDR3 protein: CAWSLGGRHNEQFF

clone size: -
J gene: TRBJ2-5
V gene: TRBV5-6
D gene: -
CDR3 DNA: TGTGCCAGCAGCTTGGAAGTGGGCGGGAAAGAGACCCAGTACTTC
CDR3 protein: CASSLEVGGKETQYF

clone size: -
J gene: TRBJ2-2
V gene: TRBV12-3/TRBV12-4
D gene: -
CDR3 DNA: TGTGCCAGCAGGACCCTTGGGAACACCGGGGAGCTGTTTTTT
CDR3 protein: CASRTLGNTGELFF

clone size: -
J gene: TRBJ2-5
V gene: TRBV7-2
D gene: -
CDR3 DNA: TGTGCCAGCAGCTTAGCGAGGGGACAAGAGACCCAGTACTTC
CDR3 protein: CASSLARGQETQYF

clone size: -
J gene: TRBJ2-2
V gene: TRBV5-1
D gene: -
CDR3 DNA: TGCGCCAGCAGCATCGGGGCTACGAACACCGGGGAGCTGTTTTTT
CDR3 protein: CASSIGATNTGELFF

clone size: -
J gene: TRBJ1-1
V gene: TRBV7-6
D gene: -
CDR3 DNA: TGTGCCAGCCTTATGCCCGGGAGGGGAACTTTCTTT
CDR3 protein: CASLMPGRGTFF

clone size: -
J gene: TRBJ1-2
V gene: TRBV24-1
D gene: -
CDR3 DNA: TGTGCCACCAGTAGGACGGACAACAGCTACACCTTC
CDR3 protein: CATSRTDNSYTF

clone size: once
J gene: TRBJ2-4
V gene: TRBV7-2
D gene: TRBD2
CDR3 DNA: TGTGCCAGCAGGTCGAGCGGGGAAAACATTCAGTACTTC
CDR3 protein: CASRSSGENIQYF

clone size: once
J gene: TRBJ1-1
V gene: TRBV6-2/TRBV6-3
D gene: -
CDR3 DNA: TGTGCCAGCAGTTACCCGAACACTGAAGCTTTCTTT
CDR3 protein: CASSYPNTEAFF

clone size: -
J gene: TRBJ2-3
V gene: TRBV4-3
D gene: -
CDR3 DNA: TGCGCCAGCAGCCAAGATGTGACAGATACGCAGTATTTT
CDR3 protein: CASSQDVTDTQYF

clone size: few
J gene: TRBJ2-7
V gene: TRBV5-1
D gene: TRBD1
CDR3 DNA: TGTGCCAGCAGCTTATCACCAGGGGGATCGTACGAGCAGTACTTC
CDR3 protein: CASSLSPGGSYEQYF

clone size: -
J gene: TRBJ2-3
V gene: TRBV25-1
D gene: TRBD2
CDR3 DNA: TGTGCCAGCAGTGAGGGCGGCGGGGGGAGGGATACGCAGTATTTT
CDR3 protein: CASSEGGGGRDTQYF

clone size: -
J gene: TRBJ1-6
V gene: TRBV30
D gene: TRBD1
CDR3 DNA: TGTGCCTGGGACCGGGACAGGGGGATTTTGGTTAATTCACCCCTCCACTTT
CDR3 protein: CAWDRDRGILVNSPLHF

clone size: -
J gene: TRBJ2-5
V gene: TRBV7-9
D gene: TRBD2
CDR3 DNA: TGTGCCAGCAGCCAAGCGGCTTCTTTAGCGGGAGCGGGGGAGACCCAGTACTTC
CDR3 protein: CASSQAASLAGAGETQYF

clone size: -
J gene: TRBJ2-5
V gene: TRBV23-1
D gene: -
CDR3 DNA: TGCGCCAGCAGTCAATCCCCGGGACTGCAAGAGACCCAGTACTTC
CDR3 protein: CASSQSPGLQETQYF

clone size: -
J gene: TRBJ2-7
V gene: TRBV12-3/TRBV12-4
D gene: -
CDR3 DNA: TGTCCCCCCAACGAGCAGTACTTC
CDR3 protein: CPPNEQYF

clone size: -
J gene: TRBJ2-5
V gene: TRBV5-4
D gene: -
CDR3 DNA: TGTGCCAGCAGCTTGCAAGGGGACGAGACCCAGTACTTC
CDR3 protein: CASSLQGDETQYF

clone size: once
J gene: TRBJ1-3
V gene: TRBV9
D gene: -
CDR3 DNA: TGTGCCAGCAGCGTAGACAGCTACTCTGGAAACACCATATATTTT
CDR3 protein: CASSVDSYSGNTIYF

clone size: -
J gene: TRBJ2-6
V gene: TRBV6-1
D gene: TRBD2
CDR3 DNA: TGTGCCAGCAGCCTTAGCGGGGGGGCCACTGGGGCCAACGTCCTGACTTTC
CDR3 protein: CASSLSGGATGANVLTF

clone size: -
J gene: TRBJ1-2
V gene: TRBV19
D gene: -
CDR3 DNA: TGTGCCAGTGCCCGCCAGGGGCAGGGGTATGGCTACACCTTC
CDR3 protein: CASARQGQGYGYTF

clone size: -
J gene: TRBJ2-6
V gene: TRBV3-1
D gene: -
CDR3 DNA: TGTGCCAGCAGCCAAGCGGCAGGGGCTGGGGCCAACGTCCTGACTTTC
CDR3 protein: CASSQAAGAGANVLTF

clone size: -
J gene: TRBJ2-4
V gene: TRBV11-2
D gene: -
CDR3 DNA: TGTGCCAGCAGCTTAGGGAGTGCGCGCCGGAACATTCAGTACTTC
CDR3 protein: CASSLGSARRNIQYF

clone size: few
J gene: TRBJ2-7
V gene: TRBV19
D gene: -
CDR3 DNA: TGTGCCAGTAGTTCCAGCTCCTACGAGCAGTACTTC
CDR3 protein: CASSSSSYEQYF

clone size: -
J gene: TRBJ1-2
V gene: TRBV20-1
D gene: -
CDR3 DNA: TGCAGTGCTAGCGGGGGGGGGATGGTTGGCTACACCTTC
CDR3 protein: CSASGGGMVGYTF

clone size: -
J gene: TRBJ2-4
V gene: TRBV2
D gene: -
CDR3 DNA: TGTGCCAGCAGGGACGCAGTTAACATTCAGTACTTC
CDR3 protein: CASRDAVNIQYF